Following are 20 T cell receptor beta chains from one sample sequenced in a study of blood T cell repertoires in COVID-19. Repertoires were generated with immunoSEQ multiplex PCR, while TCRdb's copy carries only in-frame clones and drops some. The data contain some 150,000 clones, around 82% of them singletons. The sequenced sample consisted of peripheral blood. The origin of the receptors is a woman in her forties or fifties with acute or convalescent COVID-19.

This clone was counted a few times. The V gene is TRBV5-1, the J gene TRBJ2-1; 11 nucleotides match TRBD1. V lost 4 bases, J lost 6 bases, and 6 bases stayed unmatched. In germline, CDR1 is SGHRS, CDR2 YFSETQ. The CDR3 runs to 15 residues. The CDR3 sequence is CASSQPGQGANEQFF. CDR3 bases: TGCGCCAGCAGCCAACCCGGACAGGGGGCCAATGAGCAGTTCTTC.

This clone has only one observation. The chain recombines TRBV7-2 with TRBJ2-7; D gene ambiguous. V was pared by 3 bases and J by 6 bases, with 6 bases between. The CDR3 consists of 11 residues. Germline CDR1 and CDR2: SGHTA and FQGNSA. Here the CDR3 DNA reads TGTGCCAGCAGCTTCGTCTCCGAGCAGTACTTC. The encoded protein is CASSFVSEQYF. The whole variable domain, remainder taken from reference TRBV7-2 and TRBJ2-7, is GAGVSQSPSNKVTEKGKDVELRCDPISGHTALYWYRQSLGQGLEFLIYFQGNSAPDKSGLPSDRFSAERTGGSVSTLTIQRTQQEDSAVYLCASSFVSEQYFGPGTRLTVT.

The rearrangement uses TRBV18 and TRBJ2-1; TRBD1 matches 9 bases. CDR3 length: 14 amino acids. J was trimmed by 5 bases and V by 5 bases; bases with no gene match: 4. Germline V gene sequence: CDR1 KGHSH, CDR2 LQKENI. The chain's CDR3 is CASSEDRGNNEQFF. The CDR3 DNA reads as TGTGCCAGCTCAGAGGACAGGGGTAACAATGAGCAGTTCTTC.

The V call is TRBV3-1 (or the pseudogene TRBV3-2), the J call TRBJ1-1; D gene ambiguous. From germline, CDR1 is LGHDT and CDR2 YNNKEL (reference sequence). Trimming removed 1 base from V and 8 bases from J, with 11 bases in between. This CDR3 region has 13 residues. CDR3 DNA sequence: TGTGCCAGCAGCCAAGGTGACAAGACAGAAGCTTTCTTT. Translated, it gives CASSQGDKTEAFF.

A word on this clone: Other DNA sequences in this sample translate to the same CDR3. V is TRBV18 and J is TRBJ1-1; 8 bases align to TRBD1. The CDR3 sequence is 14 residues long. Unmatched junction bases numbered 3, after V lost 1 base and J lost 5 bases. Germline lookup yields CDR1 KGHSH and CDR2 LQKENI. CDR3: CASSPQDRVTEAFF. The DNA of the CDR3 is TGTGCCAGCTCACCACAGGACAGGGTGACTGAAGCTTTCTTT.

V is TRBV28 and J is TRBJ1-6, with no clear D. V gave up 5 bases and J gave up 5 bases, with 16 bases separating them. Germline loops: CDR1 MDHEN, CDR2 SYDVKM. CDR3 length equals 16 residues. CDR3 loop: CASSPIERSNNSPLHF. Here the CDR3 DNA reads TGTGCCAGCAGTCCCATCGAACGGAGCAATAATTCACCCCTCCACTTT.

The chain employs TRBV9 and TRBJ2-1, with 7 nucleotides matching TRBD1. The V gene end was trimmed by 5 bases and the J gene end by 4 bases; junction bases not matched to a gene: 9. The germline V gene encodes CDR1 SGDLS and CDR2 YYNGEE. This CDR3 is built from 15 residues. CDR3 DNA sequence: TGTGCCAGCAGTGAAGCCGGGACAGCTTACAATGAGCAGTTCTTC. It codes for CASSEAGTAYNEQFF.

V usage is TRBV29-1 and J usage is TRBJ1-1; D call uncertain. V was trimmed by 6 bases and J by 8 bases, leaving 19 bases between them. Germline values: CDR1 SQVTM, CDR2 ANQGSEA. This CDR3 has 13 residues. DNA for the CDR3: TGCAGCGTGGCACACCAGGCCACCGACGAAGCTTTCTTT. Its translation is CSVAHQATDEAFF.

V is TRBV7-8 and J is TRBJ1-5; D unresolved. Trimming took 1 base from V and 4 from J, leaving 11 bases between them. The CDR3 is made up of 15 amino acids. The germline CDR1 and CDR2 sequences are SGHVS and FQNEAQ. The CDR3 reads CASSLGNGLNQPQHF. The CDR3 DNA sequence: TGTGCCAGCAGCTTAGGGAACGGACTTAATCAGCCCCAGCATTTT.

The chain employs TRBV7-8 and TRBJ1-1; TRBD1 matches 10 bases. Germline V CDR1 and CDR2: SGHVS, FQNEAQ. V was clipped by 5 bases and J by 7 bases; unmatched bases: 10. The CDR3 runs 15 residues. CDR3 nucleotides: TGTGCCAGCAGCCTACGGACAGGGGGAAGTGGTGAAGCTTTCTTT. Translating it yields CASSLRTGGSGEAFF.

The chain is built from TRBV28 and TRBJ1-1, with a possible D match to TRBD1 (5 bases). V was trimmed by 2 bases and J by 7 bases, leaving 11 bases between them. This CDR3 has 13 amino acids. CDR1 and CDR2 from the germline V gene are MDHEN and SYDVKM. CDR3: CASSLRGEVEAFF. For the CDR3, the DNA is TGTGCCAGCAGTTTACGGGGGGAGGTTGAAGCTTTCTTT.

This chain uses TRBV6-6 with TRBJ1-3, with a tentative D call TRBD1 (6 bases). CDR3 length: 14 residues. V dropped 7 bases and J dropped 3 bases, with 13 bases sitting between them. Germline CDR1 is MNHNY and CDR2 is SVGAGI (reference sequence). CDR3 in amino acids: CASNQQGSGNTIYF. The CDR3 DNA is TGTGCCAGCAATCAACAGGGTAGTGGAAACACCATATATTTT.

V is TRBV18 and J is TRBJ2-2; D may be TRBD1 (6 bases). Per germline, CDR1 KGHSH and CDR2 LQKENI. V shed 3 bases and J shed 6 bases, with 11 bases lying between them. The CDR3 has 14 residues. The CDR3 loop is CASSPKQGSGELFF. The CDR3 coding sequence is TGTGCCAGCTCACCTAAACAGGGCTCCGGGGAGCTGTTTTTT.

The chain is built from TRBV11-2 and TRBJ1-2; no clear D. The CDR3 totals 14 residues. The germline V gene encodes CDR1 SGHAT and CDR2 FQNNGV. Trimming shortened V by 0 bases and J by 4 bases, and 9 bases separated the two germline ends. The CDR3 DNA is TGTGCCAGCAGCTTAGATTCAGGCGTCTATGGCTACACCTTC. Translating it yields CASSLDSGVYGYTF.

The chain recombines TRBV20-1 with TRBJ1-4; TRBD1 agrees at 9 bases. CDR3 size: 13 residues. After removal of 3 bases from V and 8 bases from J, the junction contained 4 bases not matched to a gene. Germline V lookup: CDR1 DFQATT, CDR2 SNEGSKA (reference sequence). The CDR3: CSASSGTGEKLFF. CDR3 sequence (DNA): TGCAGTGCTAGTTCAGGGACAGGGGAAAAACTGTTTTTT.

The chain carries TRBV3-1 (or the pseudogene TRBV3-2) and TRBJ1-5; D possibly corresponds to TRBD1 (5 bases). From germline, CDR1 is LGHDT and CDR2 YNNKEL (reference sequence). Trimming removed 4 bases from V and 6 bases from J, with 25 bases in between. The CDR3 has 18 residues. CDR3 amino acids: CASSPPGHKPRGGQPQHF. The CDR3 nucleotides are TGTGCCAGCAGCCCGCCCGGACACAAGCCAAGGGGTGGTCAGCCCCAGCATTTT.

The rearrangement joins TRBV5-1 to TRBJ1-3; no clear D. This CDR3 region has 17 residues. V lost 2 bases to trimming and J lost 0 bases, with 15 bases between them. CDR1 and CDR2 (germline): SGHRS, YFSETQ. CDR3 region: CASSFLAAQDSGNTIYF. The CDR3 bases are TGCGCCAGCAGCTTTCTGGCAGCGCAAGACTCTGGAAACACCATATATTTT.

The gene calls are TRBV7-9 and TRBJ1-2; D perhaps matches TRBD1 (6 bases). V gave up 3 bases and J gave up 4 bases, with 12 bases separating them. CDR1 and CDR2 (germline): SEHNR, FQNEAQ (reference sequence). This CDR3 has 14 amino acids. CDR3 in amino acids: CASSFGEGGYGYTF. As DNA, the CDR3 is TGTGCCAGCAGCTTCGGGGAGGGGGGCTATGGCTACACCTTC.

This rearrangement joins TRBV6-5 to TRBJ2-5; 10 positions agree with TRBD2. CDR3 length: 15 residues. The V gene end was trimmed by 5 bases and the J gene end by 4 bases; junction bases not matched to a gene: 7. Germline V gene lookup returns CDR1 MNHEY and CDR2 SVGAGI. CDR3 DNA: TGTGCCAGCAGTCCTATTAGCGGGGGGCGAGAGACCCAGTACTTC. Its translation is CASSPISGGRETQYF.

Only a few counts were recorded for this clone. The CDR3 loop is CASSAAGNEKLFF. For the CDR3, the DNA is TGTGCCAGCAGCGCCGCGGGTAATGAAAAACTGTTTTTT. V gene TRBV9 combines with J gene TRBJ1-4; D is undetermined. The CDR3 spans 13 residues. V lost 3 bases and J lost 4, with 7 bases in between. Per the germline V gene, CDR1 is SGDLS and CDR2 is YYNGEE.